This T cell receptor beta chain was identified during a study of chemoradiotherapy in HPV16-positive cancers. Assay used: immunoSEQ multiplex PCR; TCRdb lists only in-frame clones, some missing. Here the sample spans approximately 35,000 clones, roughly 90% being singletons. V was clipped by 1 base and J by 4 bases, with 5 bases between them. Germline V lookup: CDR1 KGHSH, CDR2 LQKENI. CDR3 length: 13 residues. Sample: blood, taken from a patient who underwent chemoradiotherapy. The V call is TRBV18, the J call TRBJ1-5; weak D call: TRBD1 (5 bases). This TCR was sampled from a human donor with HPV-associated anogenital cancer. CDR3 loop: CASSPRQNQPQHF. The CDR3 bases are TGTGCCAGCTCACCACGACAGAATCAGCCCCAGCATTTT.